Below, 21 T cell receptor beta chains from the same sample are listed, as sequenced in a study of T cell responses to AZD1222 COVID-19 vaccine. Some clones are missing from TCRdb's copy, which holds only in-frame ones; the method was immunoSEQ multiplex PCR. The top ten clones hold 2.5% to 3% of a sample with roughly 180,000 clones, about 90% of them seen once. The material was peripheral blood, obtained on day 0 of MenACWY control vaccination. Source of these receptors: an adult in good health.

The chain couples TRBV6-1 to TRBJ1-5; possibly TRBD1 for D (5 bases). Trimming took off 2 bases at V and 3 bases at J, with 14 bases between the two ends. The CDR3 is 16 amino acids. CDR1 is MNHNS, CDR2 SASEGT, per germline. The chain's CDR3 is CASSESPDNTNQPQHF. As DNA, the CDR3 is TGTGCCAGCAGTGAAAGTCCGGACAATACCAATCAGCCCCAGCATTTT.

In this sample, this clone turned up once. This chain connects TRBV7-2 to TRBJ2-1; D perhaps matches TRBD2 (5 bases). CDR1 is SGHTA and CDR2 is FQGNSA in the germline V gene. There are 16 residues in the CDR3. V shed 5 bases and J shed 1 base, with 15 bases lying between them. CDR3 in amino acids: CASSPRLARSYNEQFF. Here the CDR3 DNA reads TGTGCCAGCAGCCCCCGGCTAGCCCGTTCCTACAATGAGCAGTTCTTC.

The CDR3 region is CASRGTDYNSPLHF. CDR3 bases: TGTGCCAGTAGAGGGACGGACTATAATTCACCCCTCCACTTT. V gene TRBV19 combines with J gene TRBJ1-6, with a possible D match to TRBD1 (5 bases). In germline, CDR1 is LNHDA, CDR2 SQIVND (reference sequence). Trimming shortened V by 6 bases and J by 3 bases, and 9 bases separated the two germline ends. The CDR3 is 14 amino acids.

This clone showed up just a few times. The V and J genes are TRBV6-5 and TRBJ2-5, with TRBD2 identical over 9 bases. The germline V gene has CDR1 MNHEY and CDR2 SVGAGI. Losses at the gene ends were 2 bases for V and 5 bases for J; bases not matched to a gene: 3. There are 14 residues in the CDR3. The CDR3 region has the DNA TGTGCCAGCAGTTACGGCGGGAGGGCCGAGACCCAGTACTTC. This gives the protein CASSYGGRAETQYF.

This chain links TRBV9 with TRBJ1-6; D gene uncertain. V dropped 4 bases and J dropped 0 bases, with 8 bases sitting between them. Germline V gene lookup returns CDR1 SGDLS and CDR2 YYNGEE. The CDR3 is made up of 15 amino acids. The CDR3 DNA sequence: TGTGCCAGCAGCCCCAGCAGCTCCTATAATTCACCCCTCCACTTT. Amino acid sequence: CASSPSSSYNSPLHF.

As DNA, the CDR3 is TGTGCCAGTAGTGGCGGGACACTAGCCTACGAGCAGTACTTC. It encodes CASSGGTLAYEQYF. V usage is TRBV19 and J usage is TRBJ2-7; TRBD1 or TRBD2 may be the D gene (6 bases each). Trimming pared 5 bases from V and 2 bases from J, leaving 13 bases between. This CDR3 comprises 14 residues. Germline V gene lookup returns CDR1 LNHDA and CDR2 SQIVND (reference sequence).

CDR3 residues: CASSEGQAYEQYF. CDR3 bases: TGTGCCAGCAGTGAAGGACAGGCCTACGAGCAGTACTTC. V is TRBV6-1 and J is TRBJ2-7, with TRBD1 as a possible D gene (6 bases). This CDR3 contains 13 residues. V gave up 1 base and J gave up 2 bases, with 6 bases separating them. From germline, CDR1 is MNHNS and CDR2 SASEGT.

The chain couples TRBV14 to TRBJ2-2; D gene ambiguous. Trimming pared 0 bases from V and 8 bases from J, leaving 4 bases between. The germline CDR1 and CDR2 sequences are SGHDN and FVKESK. The CDR3 contains 12 residues. As DNA, the CDR3 is TGTGCCAGCAGCCAAGAAACGGGGGAGCTGTTTTTT. This encodes CASSQETGELFF.

The V and J genes are TRBV18 and TRBJ2-1; a weak D match, TRBD2 (5 bases). Germline V CDR1 and CDR2: KGHSH, LQKENI. There are 16 residues in the CDR3. V lost 3 bases and J lost 5, with 17 bases in between. The CDR3 is CASSPTAATRDNEQFF. The CDR3 DNA follows: TGTGCCAGCTCACCGACGGCAGCCACGAGGGACAATGAGCAGTTCTTC.

The CDR3 region has the DNA TGTGCCAGCAGTTCATCGGGCGAGCAGTACTTC. This sequence encodes CASSSSGEQYF. The V and J genes are TRBV27 and TRBJ2-7; D is unresolved. V was shortened by 4 bases and J by 6 bases, with 7 bases between the two germline ends. CDR3 length: 11 amino acids. Germline CDR1 MNHEY, CDR2 SMNVEV (reference sequence).

The chain is built from TRBV30 and TRBJ1-5; D possibly corresponds to TRBD1 (5 bases). Trimming pared 4 bases from V and 0 bases from J, leaving 7 bases between. The CDR3 contains 13 residues. Germline CDR1 is GTSNPN and CDR2 is SVGIG (reference sequence). The CDR3 DNA follows: TGTGCCTGGAACAGGTATAGCAATCAGCCCCAGCATTTT. Translating it yields CAWNRYSNQPQHF.

This clone was seen more than once but under ten times. The rearrangement joins TRBV12-3 or TRBV12-4 to TRBJ2-7; 8 positions agree with TRBD1. The CDR3 extends over 13 amino acids. V shed 5 bases and J 5 bases; nucleotides not matched to a gene: 5. CDR3 protein: CASSHGTGDEQYF. The DNA of the CDR3 is TGTGCCAGCAGTCATGGGACAGGAGACGAGCAGTACTTC.

The gene calls are TRBV15 and TRBJ1-5; possible D gene TRBD1, 5 bases. The V gene lost 7 bases and the J gene lost 3 bases, with 19 bases spanning the gap. The length of the CDR3 is 16 residues. CDR1 is LNHNV, CDR2 YYDKDF, per germline (reference sequence). The CDR3 DNA sequence: TGTGCCACCAACGACTTAACAGGAGGCTACAATCAGCCCCAGCATTTT. Protein product: CATNDLTGGYNQPQHF.

The chain joins TRBV3-1 (or the pseudogene TRBV3-2) to TRBJ2-3, with D uncertain. Trimming cost V 5 bases and J 1 base, with 13 bases left between them. The CDR3 length is 15 residues. Germline CDR1 LGHDT, CDR2 YNNKEL (reference sequence). The CDR3 bases are TGTGCCAGCAGCTCTGCCCTCCGGGGCACAGATACGCAGTATTTT. It encodes CASSSALRGTDTQYF.

Written as DNA, the CDR3 is TGCGCCAGCAGCTTGGCACCTTTAGGTAGCGGGAACTCCTACAATGAGCAGTTCTTC. Translated, it gives CASSLAPLGSGNSYNEQFF. The chain joins TRBV5-1 to TRBJ2-1; 8 nucleotides match TRBD2. Trimming at V came to 0 bases and at J to 0 bases, leaving 11 bases not matched to a gene. The CDR3 contains 19 residues. The germline CDR1 and CDR2 sequences are SGHRS and YFSETQ.

This clone was found once. The chain uses TRBV9 and TRBJ2-7; 11 bases map to TRBD2. The CDR3 totals 16 residues. Germline V gene sequence: CDR1 SGDLS, CDR2 YYNGEE. The V segment lost 4 bases and the J segment 6 bases; nucleotides outside the gene matches: 12. CDR3 sequence: CASSLGGLAGGSEQYF. The CDR3 coding sequence is TGTGCCAGCAGCCTCGGAGGGCTAGCGGGAGGCTCCGAGCAGTACTTC.

The chain uses TRBV2 and TRBJ2-2; 9 bases line up with TRBD1. From germline, CDR1 is SNHLY and CDR2 FYNNEI. Trimming took 8 bases from V and 5 from J; bases not matched to a gene: 6. The CDR3 runs 14 residues. CDR3 bases: TGTGCCAGCGGCGGACAGGGGAGGACCGGGGAGCTGTTTTTT. This encodes CASGGQGRTGELFF.

The J gene is TRBJ2-2, the V gene TRBV9; 9 positions match TRBD1. CDR1 and CDR2 from the germline V gene are SGDLS and YYNGEE. With 0 bases clipped from V and 5 bases from J, the junction kept 2 bases outside the gene matches. CDR3 size: 15 residues. The CDR3 bases are TGTGCCAGCAGCGTAGCGACAGGGGGGACCGGGGAGCTGTTTTTT. This encodes CASSVATGGTGELFF. Using reference TRBV9 and TRBJ2-2 for the parts outside the CDR3, the full variable domain is DSGVTQTPKHLITATGQRVTLRCSPRSGDLSVYWYQQSLDQGLQFLIQYYNGEERAKGNILERFSAQQFPDLHSELNLSSLELGDSALYFCASSVATGGTGELFFGEGSRLTVL.

V usage is TRBV30 and J usage is TRBJ1-2; 8 nucleotides match TRBD1. Per germline, CDR1 GTSNPN and CDR2 SVGIG (reference sequence). This CDR3 region has 14 residues. The V and J ends lost 5 bases and 5 bases, in that order; junction bases with no gene match: 10. CDR3 coding DNA: TGTGCCTGGGGGCCCACAGGGGGGCGTTATGGCTACACCTTC. Protein product: CAWGPTGGRYGYTF.

This clone appeared once. This chain joins TRBV3-1 (or the pseudogene TRBV3-2) and TRBJ2-2; no reliable D call. The CDR3 is made up of 14 amino acids. The germline CDR1 and CDR2 sequences are LGHDT and YNNKEL (reference sequence). Trimming shortened V by 4 bases and J by 1 base, and 7 bases separated the two germline ends. CDR3 sequence: CASSPGRNTGELFF. The CDR3 DNA reads TGTGCCAGCAGCCCGGGCCGGAACACCGGGGAGCTGTTTTTT.

Concerning this clone: At one end the junction does not follow the germline gene, possibly because of a read error. This rearrangement joins TRBV3-1 (or the pseudogene TRBV3-2) to TRBJ2-3; TRBD2 aligns across 10 bases. This CDR3 is built from 16 residues. The germline V gene has CDR1 LGHDT and CDR2 YNNKEL (reference sequence). Written as DNA, the CDR3 is TGTGCCAGCAGCCAAGCCACTAGCGGGATTAGGGTACGCTTGAATTTT. It codes for CASSQATSGIRVRLNF.